What follows are 30 T cell receptor beta chains derived from one specimen sequenced in a study of beta chain features in type 1 diabetes. As every portion of the isolated RNA was reverse transcribed, the sequencing read expressed TCRB transcripts. Repertoires were generated with immunoSEQ multiplex PCR, while TCRdb's copy carries only in-frame clones and drops some. This sample has under 300,000 clones, with approximately 8.1% found just once. Specimen: central memory CD4+ T cells from blood. Every receptor here comes from a woman aged 18-29 years in good health.

This clone was counted between two and nine times. DNA of the CDR3: TGTGCCAGCAGCTTAGTGACAGGGGCCTTTCGGAATGAGCAGTTCTTC. This codes for CASSLVTGAFRNEQFF. The rearrangement joins TRBV7-9 to TRBJ2-1, with 8 bases that match TRBD1. Germline V gene data show CDR1 as SEHNR and CDR2 as FQNEAQ (reference sequence). J gave up 7 bases and V 1 base, and 9 bases lay outside the gene matches. This CDR3 is 16 amino acids long.

This clone appeared a few times. Here the CDR3 DNA reads TGCGCCAGCAGCCAAGCTGACAGCTCCTACAATGAGCAGTTCTTC. As protein: CASSQADSSYNEQFF. The chain uses TRBV4-1 and TRBJ2-1; tentatively, D is TRBD1 (5 bases). The CDR3 totals 15 residues. Germline V gene sequence: CDR1 MGHRA, CDR2 YSYEKL. Trimming pared 1 base from V and 0 bases from J, leaving 7 bases between.

This clone was seen many times. This chain joins TRBV19 and TRBJ1-2; D call uncertain. V was cut by 5 bases and J by 0 bases, with 10 bases left in between. Looked up from germline, CDR1 is LNHDA and CDR2 is SQIVND (reference sequence). CDR3 length: 14 amino acids. CDR3 sequence reads: CASSGFVANYGYTF. CDR3 nucleotide sequence: TGTGCCAGTAGTGGCTTTGTTGCTAACTATGGCTACACCTTC. The variable domain in full, with the rest retrieved from reference TRBV19 and TRBJ1-2, is DGGITQSPKYLFRKEGQNVTLSCEQNLNHDAMYWYRQDPGQGLRLIYYSQIVNDFQKGDIAEGYSVSREKKESFPLTVTSAQKNPTAFYLCASSGFVANYGYTFGSGTRLTVV.

The rearrangement joins TRBV18 to TRBJ2-3, with 13 positions matching TRBD2. The CDR3 covers 16 residues. J gave up 5 bases and V 4 bases, and 6 bases lay outside the gene matches. The germline CDR1 and CDR2 sequences are KGHSH and LQKENI. The CDR3 is CASSRGLAGVEDTQYF. The CDR3 DNA reads as TGTGCCAGCTCACGAGGACTAGCGGGAGTGGAAGATACGCAGTATTTT.

This clone has ten or more counts. The chain links TRBV7-2 to TRBJ2-3, with D unclear. The CDR3 runs 15 residues. Looked up from germline, CDR1 is SGHTA and CDR2 is FQGNSA. V was pared by 1 base and J by 2 bases, with 10 bases between. The DNA of the CDR3 is TGTGCCAGCAGCTTAGAACTATCCTCCACAGATACGCAGTATTTT. Protein: CASSLELSSTDTQYF.

This clone was counted only a few times. For the CDR3, the DNA is TGTGCCAGTCCCCTGGGAAACAGTTCCTACGAGCAGTACGTC. Residues: CASPLGNSSYEQYV. The chain uses TRBV19 and TRBJ2-7; D ambiguous. Germline V gene sequence: CDR1 LNHDA, CDR2 SQIVND (reference sequence). The CDR3 runs 14 residues. The germline V and J ends were trimmed by 8 bases and 1 base, with 15 bases remaining between them.

The rearrangement joins TRBV28 to TRBJ2-1; D could derive from TRBD1 or TRBD2 (5 bases each). Germline CDR1 and CDR2: MDHEN and SYDVKM. The V end lost 5 bases, the J end lost 8 bases, and 16 bases lay between the germline ends. The CDR3 sequence is 14 residues long. CDR3 DNA sequence: TGTGCCAGCAGTCCCTCCGGACGGGGCGATGAGCAGTTCTTC. It encodes CASSPSGRGDEQFF.

This clone was found many times. The genes are TRBV9 and TRBJ2-1; D possibly corresponds to TRBD1 (6 bases). This CDR3 spans 16 amino acids. The germline V and J ends were trimmed by 1 base and 4 bases, with 15 bases remaining between them. Germline V gene lookup returns CDR1 SGDLS and CDR2 YYNGEE. CDR3 sequence: CASSVSTGRVYNEQFF. The CDR3 DNA sequence: TGTGCCAGCAGCGTATCTACAGGGAGAGTTTACAATGAGCAGTTCTTC.

The chain has TRBV5-4 and TRBJ2-3, with 13 bases fitting TRBD2. The CDR3 has 16 amino acids. Losses at the gene ends were 4 bases for V and 0 bases for J; bases not matched to a gene: 2. Germline values: CDR1 SGHNT, CDR2 YYREEE (reference sequence). CDR3 bases: TGTGCCAGCAGCCAGACTAGCGGGGGGAGCACAGATACGCAGTATTTT. Protein product: CASSQTSGGSTDTQYF.

This clone was counted only a few times. The gene calls are TRBV2 and TRBJ2-5; no clear D. This CDR3 comprises 13 residues. Germline CDR1 and CDR2: SNHLY and FYNNEI. The V gene lost 7 bases and the J gene lost 0 bases, with 9 bases spanning the gap. In DNA form, the CDR3 reads TGTGCCAGCAAAATGAGGTACCAAGAGACCCAGTACTTC. Amino acid sequence: CASKMRYQETQYF.

In its sample, this clone was seen a few times. This chain uses TRBV9 with TRBJ2-3; D remains unclear. The V end lost 0 bases, the J end lost 0 bases, and 8 bases lay between the germline ends. The CDR3 sequence is 15 residues long. In germline, CDR1 is SGDLS, CDR2 YYNGEE. CDR3 loop: CASSVAPTSTDTQYF. Written as DNA, the CDR3 is TGTGCCAGCAGCGTAGCGCCTACAAGCACAGATACGCAGTATTTT.

Ten or more counts support this clone. CDR3 coding DNA: TGTGCCAGCAGCTTTCCGGGGGGATCCTACGAGCAGTACGTC. Translated, it gives CASSFPGGSYEQYV. V gene TRBV5-6 combines with J gene TRBJ2-7; TRBD2 agrees at 7 bases. Unmatched junction bases numbered 3, after V lost 2 bases and J lost 1 base. This CDR3 contains 14 residues. The germline V gene has CDR1 SGHDT and CDR2 YYEEEE.

The chain couples TRBV7-8 to TRBJ2-3; D is undetermined. Trimming pared 5 bases from V and 1 base from J, leaving 16 bases between. Germline V lookup: CDR1 SGHVS, CDR2 FQNEAQ. The CDR3 totals 16 residues. This CDR3 is CASSLKTPRGTDTQYF. CDR3 DNA sequence: TGTGCCAGCAGCCTTAAGACTCCCCGAGGCACAGATACGCAGTATTTT. Drawing the rest from reference TRBV7-8 and TRBJ2-3, the complete variable domain is GAGVSQSPRYKVAKRGQDVALRCDPISGHVSLFWYQQALGQGPEFLTYFQNEAQLDKSGLPSDRFFAERPEGSVSTLKIQRTQQEDSAVYLCASSLKTPRGTDTQYFGPGTRLTVL.

V usage is TRBV27 and J usage is TRBJ2-5; 9 nucleotides agree with TRBD1. The ends lost 5 bases at V and 5 bases at J; junction bases unmatched: 9. Looked up from germline, CDR1 is MNHEY and CDR2 is SMNVEV (reference sequence). CDR3 size: 15 residues. CDR3 DNA sequence: TGTGCCAGCAGTCCTCCGGGACAGGGAAGGGAGACCCAGTACTTC. Residues: CASSPPGQGRETQYF.

This clone has just a few counts. The chain carries TRBV6-5 and TRBJ1-2; D not resolved. The germline CDR1 and CDR2 sequences are MNHEY and SVGAGI. The CDR3 is 13 amino acids. Trimming cost V 2 bases and J 8 bases, with 12 bases left between them. In DNA form, the CDR3 reads TGTGCCAGCAGTTACGGCCAGGAACGGGGCTACACCTTC. As protein: CASSYGQERGYTF.

This clone was recorded a few times. The chain recombines TRBV7-3 with TRBJ2-2, with no clear D. CDR1 is SGHTA and CDR2 is FQGTGA in the germline V gene. V was trimmed by 5 bases and J by 0 bases, leaving 10 bases between them. There are 15 residues in the CDR3. CDR3 protein: CASSALPANTGELFF. The CDR3 DNA follows: TGTGCCAGCAGCGCGCTGCCGGCGAACACCGGGGAGCTGTTTTTT.

Only a few counts were recorded for this clone. The chain couples TRBV25-1 to TRBJ1-1; 9 bases are a match to TRBD1. This CDR3 comprises 15 residues. Losses at the gene ends were 3 bases for V and 2 bases for J; bases not matched to a gene: 4. Germline-derived CDR1 and CDR2 are MGHDK and SYGVNS. The CDR3 bases are TGTGCCAGCAGTGATTTGGGACAGGGCAACACTGAAGCTTTCTTT. Its protein is CASSDLGQGNTEAFF.

The gene calls are TRBV27 and TRBJ1-5, with 9 bases that match TRBD1. CDR3 length: 15 amino acids. CDR1 MNHEY and CDR2 SMNVEV come from the germline V gene (reference sequence). V lost 6 bases, J lost 3 bases, and 6 bases stayed unmatched. CDR3 protein: CASRIQGALNQPQHF. The CDR3 DNA reads as TGTGCCAGCAGAATACAGGGGGCCCTCAATCAGCCCCAGCATTTT.

The chain links TRBV4-2 to TRBJ1-2, with D tentatively TRBD1 (6 bases). With 2 bases removed from V and 4 bases from J, the gap between germline ends came to 11 bases. The germline gives CDR1 LGHNA, CDR2 YNFKEQ. The CDR3 runs to 14 residues. CDR3 in DNA: TGTGCCAGCAGCCAACCGGACAGCCCCTATGGCTACACCTTC. This sequence encodes CASSQPDSPYGYTF.

Comments on this clone: This CDR3 is also generated by other DNA sequences in the sample. This chain joins TRBV5-1 and TRBJ2-1; 12 nucleotides match TRBD2. Per germline, CDR1 SGHRS and CDR2 YFSETQ. CDR3 length: 15 residues. J was trimmed by 7 bases and V by 4 bases; bases with no gene match: 6. CDR3 sequence: CASSPLAGGKNEQFF. CDR3 nucleotide sequence: TGCGCCAGCAGCCCACTAGCGGGAGGAAAGAATGAGCAGTTCTTC.

This clone was seen a few times. J is TRBJ1-5 and V is TRBV28, with a possible D match to TRBD1 (5 bases). The CDR3 length is 16 residues. In germline, CDR1 is MDHEN, CDR2 SYDVKM. V was cut by 6 bases and J by 4 bases, with 19 bases left in between. The DNA for the CDR3 is TGTGCCAGCAGACAAACGACAGTGTTAGGGAATCAGCCCCAGCATTTT. Residues: CASRQTTVLGNQPQHF.

The chain combines TRBV27 with TRBJ2-3; D is ambiguous. V lost 3 bases to trimming and J lost 6 bases, with 13 bases between them. Germline CDR1 reads MNHEY; CDR2 reads SMNVEV (reference sequence). The length of the CDR3 is 14 residues. The DNA of the CDR3 is TGTGCCAGCAGTTTGGTTCACTCCGGGGATACGCAGTATTTT. Translating gives CASSLVHSGDTQYF.

This clone has a handful of counts. The CDR3 DNA sequence: TGTGCCAGCAGGCCGCGCGCCGGGAACGTCTACGAGCAGTACTTC. Encoded protein: CASRPRAGNVYEQYF. The chain recombines TRBV6-6 with TRBJ2-7, with D possibly TRBD2 on 5 matching bases. CDR3 size: 15 residues. The germline V gene has CDR1 MNHNY and CDR2 SVGAGI (reference sequence). Trimming cost V 6 bases and J 3 bases, with 18 bases left between them.

Only a few counts were recorded for this clone. This chain connects TRBV5-1 to TRBJ1-2; D not certain. There are 14 residues in the CDR3. In germline, CDR1 is SGHRS, CDR2 YFSETQ. V lost 1 base, J lost 4 bases, and 11 bases lay in between. CDR3 sequence reads: CASSLIEQIYGYTF. DNA for the CDR3: TGCGCCAGCAGCTTGATAGAACAGATCTATGGCTACACCTTC.

This chain uses TRBV1 with TRBJ2-5; the table's D call, TRBD2, was not checked against the DNA. TRBV1 is annotated as a pseudogene. The CDR3 has 15 residues. The CDR3 loop is CTSSQEASAGETQYF. In DNA, the CDR3 is TGCACCAGCAGCCAAGAGGCCTCGGCGGGGGAGACCCAGTACTTC.

The table lists this clone with a few counts. This chain links TRBV7-7 with TRBJ2-5; a weak D match, TRBD2 (6 bases). Germline V gene lookup returns CDR1 SSHAT and CDR2 FNYEAQ (reference sequence). CDR3 length: 15 amino acids. V was trimmed by 5 bases and J by 1 base, leaving 14 bases between them. CDR3 loop: CASSPGRGSQETQYF. The CDR3 nucleotides read TGTGCCAGCAGCCCGGGGCGGGGCAGCCAAGAGACCCAGTACTTC.

The V and J genes are TRBV5-1 and TRBJ2-3, with 7 bases matching TRBD2. CDR3 size: 13 residues. After removal of 6 bases from V and 4 bases from J, the junction contained 5 bases not matched to a gene. Germline V gene sequence: CDR1 SGHRS, CDR2 YFSETQ. The CDR3 is CASMAGEADTQYF. CDR3 bases: TGCGCCAGCATGGCGGGAGAGGCAGATACGCAGTATTTT.

This chain uses TRBV11-2 with TRBJ2-5; D is ambiguous. The CDR3 runs 15 residues. Germline V gene data show CDR1 as SGHAT and CDR2 as FQNNGV. The V end lost 3 bases, the J end lost 5 bases, and 16 bases lay between the germline ends. CDR3 in DNA: TGTGCCAGCAGCTTTTTCCAGCCTGGACGTGAGACCCAGTACTTC. This sequence encodes CASSFFQPGRETQYF. The complete variable domain, with remaining parts taken from reference TRBV11-2 and TRBJ2-5, reads EAGVAQSPRYKIIEKRQSVAFWCNPISGHATLYWYQQILGQGPKLLIQFQNNGVVDDSQLPKDRFSAERLKGVDSTLKIQPAKLEDSAVYLCASSFFQPGRETQYFGPGTRLLVL.

The chain carries TRBV11-2 and TRBJ1-2; possible D gene TRBD1, 5 bases. The CDR3 is made up of 13 amino acids. V was cut by 0 bases and J by 8 bases, with 10 bases left in between. Per germline, CDR1 SGHAT and CDR2 FQNNGV. For the CDR3, the DNA is TGTGCCAGCAGCTTAGATACCAGGGAAGGCTACACCTTC. It yields the protein CASSLDTREGYTF.

This clone was picked up a small number of times. The chain recombines TRBV4-1 with TRBJ2-4; TRBD1 matches at 7 bases. The CDR3 is made up of 16 amino acids. The junction had 6 bases not matched to a gene; V was cut back by 1 base and J by 3 bases. Germline CDR1 MGHRA, CDR2 YSYEKL. The CDR3 sequence: CASSQGYWTGKNIQYF. CDR3 DNA sequence: TGCGCCAGCAGCCAAGGCTACTGGACAGGCAAAAACATTCAGTACTTC.